This TCR beta chain was profiled in a study of CD8 T cells in Susac syndrome. V dropped 2 bases and J dropped 4 bases, with 21 bases sitting between them. The germline CDR1 and CDR2 sequences are LGHDT and YNNKEL (reference sequence). The CDR3 length is 19 residues. CD8+ and CD4+ T cells circulating in blood were sequenced for TCR beta. Negative isolation yielded CD4+ and CD8+ T cells, and FACS enriched TEMRA cells. After extraction with the RNeasy kit, about 0.45 to 1 ug of the RNA was reverse transcribed using random hexamers. Multiplex immunoSEQ PCR targeted 54 Vbeta and 13 Jbeta TCR beta segments. TCRdb passed the immunoSEQ multiplex PCR reads through MiXCR, listing each CDR3 protein once. The sample shows 190,000 or so distinct CDR3 sequences, roughly 96% of them seen only once.

The receptor comes from a human donor with multiple sclerosis. Sequencing was done on a sample of CD4+ T cells from PBMCs. The chain couples TRBV3-1 to TRBJ2-6; D is possibly TRBD1 (5 bases). In nucleotides, the CDR3 is TGTGCCAGCAGCCAACTCTTCGACAGTCACACGTGGGGGGCCAACGTCCTGACTTTC. It specifies CASSQLFDSHTWGANVLTF.